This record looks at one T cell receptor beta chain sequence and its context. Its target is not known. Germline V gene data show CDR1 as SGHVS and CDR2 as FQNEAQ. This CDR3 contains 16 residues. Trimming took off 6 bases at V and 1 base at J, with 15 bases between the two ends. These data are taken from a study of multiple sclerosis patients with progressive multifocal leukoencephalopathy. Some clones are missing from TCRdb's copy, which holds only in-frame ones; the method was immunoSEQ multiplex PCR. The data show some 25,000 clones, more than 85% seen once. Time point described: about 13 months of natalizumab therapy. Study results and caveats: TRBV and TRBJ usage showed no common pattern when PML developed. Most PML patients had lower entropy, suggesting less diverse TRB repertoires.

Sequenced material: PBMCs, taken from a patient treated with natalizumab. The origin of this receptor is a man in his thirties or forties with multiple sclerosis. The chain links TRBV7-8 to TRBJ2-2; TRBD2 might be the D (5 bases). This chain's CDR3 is CASRTREHRNTGELFF. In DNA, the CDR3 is TGTGCCAGCAGGACACGGGAACATCGGAACACCGGGGAGCTGTTTTTT. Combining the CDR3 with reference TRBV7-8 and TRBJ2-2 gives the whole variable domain GAGVSQSPRYKVAKRGQDVALRCDPISGHVSLFWYQQALGQGPEFLTYFQNEAQLDKSGLPSDRFFAERPEGSVSTLKIQRTQQEDSAVYLCASRTREHRNTGELFFGEGSRLTVL.